Presented here are 22 T cell receptor beta chains from one specimen sequenced in a study of control samples from healthy donors and cancer patients. TCRdb's table, derived via immunoSEQ multiplex PCR, lists solely in-frame clones and lacks some. The profile shows 150,000 or so clones, roughly 94% of them singletons. Material for sequencing was PBMCs. The receptors stem from a man in his sixties with colorectal cancer.

J is TRBJ2-7 and V is TRBV7-9; 7 bases are shared with TRBD1. This CDR3 is 14 amino acids long. The junction had 10 bases not matched to a gene; V was cut back by 5 bases and J by 6 bases. CDR1 and CDR2 (germline): SEHNR, FQNEAQ (reference sequence). CDR3 sequence (DNA): TGTGCCAGCAGCGTGGGGACAGCCTATACCGAGCAGTACTTC. The encoded protein is CASSVGTAYTEQYF.

V usage is TRBV28 and J usage is TRBJ1-2, with a tentative D call TRBD1 (6 bases). The CDR3 spans 16 residues. The V gene lost 1 base and the J gene lost 8 bases, with 20 bases spanning the gap. In germline, CDR1 is MDHEN, CDR2 SYDVKM. CDR3 residues: CASSLSDSTPSSGYTF. CDR3 DNA sequence: TGTGCCAGCAGTTTATCGGACAGTACCCCTTCCTCAGGCTACACCTTC.

The chain has TRBV6-5 and TRBJ2-7; tentative D call: TRBD1 (5 bases). This CDR3 is built from 14 residues. The germline CDR1 and CDR2 sequences are MNHEY and SVGAGI. Trimming left V 0 bases short and J 3 bases short, with 9 bases between. CDR3 amino acids: CASSYSGDGYEQYF. In DNA form, the CDR3 reads TGTGCCAGCAGTTACTCAGGGGATGGCTACGAGCAGTACTTC.

The chain combines TRBV6-4 with TRBJ2-7; possible D gene TRBD2, 5 bases. Germline V gene sequence: CDR1 MRHNA, CDR2 SNTAGT. V was clipped by 4 bases and J by 1 base, with 5 bases between them. CDR3 length: 12 amino acids. Here the CDR3 DNA reads TGTGCCAGCAGTGGACTATCCTACGAGCAGTACTTC. Its protein is CASSGLSYEQYF.

In its sample, this clone was seen once. The chain employs TRBV5-1 and TRBJ2-3, with 9 bases that match TRBD2. From germline, CDR1 is SGHRS and CDR2 YFSETQ. The CDR3 is 16 amino acids. The junction had 12 bases not matched to a gene; V was cut back by 4 bases and J by 6 bases. CDR3 DNA sequence: TGCGCCAGCAGCGTTGGAGTCGGTAGCGGGGGTGATACGCAGTATTTT. Protein: CASSVGVGSGGDTQYF.

The chain carries TRBV6-4 and TRBJ1-1; D is perhaps TRBD1 (6 bases). The V gene's germline CDR1 is MRHNA and CDR2 SNTAGT. Trimming took 5 bases from V and 4 from J, leaving 17 bases between them. The CDR3 extends over 15 amino acids. The CDR3 sequence: CASSSFFIGGTEAFF. In nucleotides, the CDR3 is TGTGCCAGCAGTTCTTTCTTTATAGGGGGCACTGAAGCTTTCTTT.

The genes are TRBV5-5 and TRBJ2-7; no clear D gene. The V gene's germline CDR1 is SGHKS and CDR2 YYEKEE (reference sequence). There are 14 residues in the CDR3. The V end was cut by 4 bases, the J end by 6 bases, with 17 bases between. CDR3 amino acids: CASSPRHGAGEQYF. DNA for the CDR3: TGTGCCAGCAGCCCCCGACACGGAGCAGGCGAGCAGTACTTC.

This chain connects TRBV29-1 to TRBJ1-1; 7 bases line up with TRBD1. Germline CDR1 and CDR2: SQVTM and ANQGSEA. The CDR3 consists of 13 residues. The junction had 4 bases not matched to a gene; V was cut back by 4 bases and J by 2 bases. The CDR3 DNA reads TGCAGCGTTGCGGGACAGCCTAACACTGAAGCTTTCTTT. It translates to CSVAGQPNTEAFF. Based on the CDR3 plus reference TRBV29-1 and TRBJ1-1, the full variable domain is SAVISQKPSRDICQRGTSLTIQCQVDSQVTMMFWYRQQPGQSLTLIATANQGSEATYESGFVIDKFPISRPNLTFSTLTVSNMSPEDSSIYLCSVAGQPNTEAFFGQGTRLTVV.

The chain joins TRBV7-9 to TRBJ2-5; 11 nucleotides line up with TRBD2. CDR1 and CDR2 from the germline V gene are SEHNR and FQNEAQ (reference sequence). V lost 3 bases and J lost 4; bases outside the gene matches: 1. This CDR3 has 14 residues. DNA of the CDR3: TGTGCCAGCAGCTTGGGGACTAGCGGAGAGACCCAGTACTTC. This encodes CASSLGTSGETQYF. The full variable domain, in which reference TRBV7-9 and TRBJ2-5 provide the parts outside the CDR3, is DTGVSQNPRHKITKRGQNVTFRCDPISEHNRLYWYRQTLGQGPEFLTYFQNEAQLEKSRLLSDRFSAERPKGSFSTLEIQRTEQGDSAMYLCASSLGTSGETQYFGPGTRLLVL.

This clone was observed once. V usage is TRBV28 and J usage is TRBJ1-1, with 7 positions matching TRBD1. V was clipped by 2 bases and J by 0 bases; unmatched bases: 12. Germline V gene data show CDR1 as MDHEN and CDR2 as SYDVKM. The CDR3 consists of 18 residues. In DNA form, the CDR3 reads TGTGCCAGCAGTTTACCACAGGGGCCTGACCCTCTGAACACTGAAGCTTTCTTT. As protein: CASSLPQGPDPLNTEAFF.

CDR3 sequence: CASSTGQLNQPQHF. The CDR3 DNA reads TGTGCCAGCAGTACGGGACAGCTGAATCAGCCCCAGCATTTT. The chain employs TRBV2 and TRBJ1-5; 7 bases line up with TRBD1. The germline CDR1 and CDR2 sequences are SNHLY and FYNNEI. This CDR3 spans 14 amino acids. V shed 5 bases, J shed 4 bases, and the junction held 5 bases outside the gene matches.

This chain uses TRBV9 with TRBJ2-2; weak D call: TRBD2 (7 bases). The CDR3 covers 16 residues. CDR1 is SGDLS and CDR2 is YYNGEE in the germline V gene. V was clipped by 4 bases and J by 4 bases, with 17 bases between them. The CDR3, as DNA: TGTGCCAGCAGCCCAGCCGGGGGGCCGGTCACCGGGGAGCTGTTTTTT. It translates to CASSPAGGPVTGELFF.

This clone was observed a few times. The chain carries TRBV12-3 or TRBV12-4 and TRBJ1-1; D is ambiguous. The CDR3 is 13 amino acids. V lost 6 bases and J lost 1, with 9 bases in between. CDR3 sequence reads: CASSPPPNTEAFF. Written as DNA, the CDR3 is TGTGCCAGCAGCCCCCCCCCGAACACTGAAGCTTTCTTT.

The chain combines TRBV18 with TRBJ1-4, with TRBD1 identical over 10 bases. Per germline, CDR1 KGHSH and CDR2 LQKENI. The V gene end was trimmed by 2 bases and the J gene end by 4 bases; junction bases not matched to a gene: 13. This CDR3 region has 19 residues. This CDR3 reads CASSPGRDRGEQGNEKLFF. The CDR3 DNA reads TGTGCCAGCTCACCAGGACGGGACAGGGGTGAACAAGGTAATGAAAAACTGTTTTTT.

Notes on this clone: Germline and junction disagree at one end, which may indicate a read error. The chain employs TRBV19 and TRBJ1-6, with a tentative D call TRBD1 (6 bases). This CDR3 contains 14 residues. Germline-derived CDR1 and CDR2 are LNHDA and SQIVND (reference sequence). CDR3: CASSQQGYNSPLHF. The CDR3 nucleotides are TGTGCCAGTAGTCAACAGGGTTATAACTCACCCCTCCACTTT.

This chain connects TRBV28 to TRBJ1-5; D gene uncertain. This CDR3 contains 14 residues. V dropped 6 bases and J dropped 4 bases, with 13 bases sitting between them. In germline, CDR1 is MDHEN, CDR2 SYDVKM. CDR3 in DNA: TGTGCCAGCAGCCCCGGTGGGAAGAATCAGCCCCAGCATTTT. As protein: CASSPGGKNQPQHF. The whole variable domain, remainder taken from reference TRBV28 and TRBJ1-5, is DVKVTQSSRYLVKRTGEKVFLECVQDMDHENMFWYRQDPGLGLRLIYFSYDVKMKEKGDIPEGYSVSREKKERFSLILESASTNQTSMYLCASSPGGKNQPQHFGDGTRLSIL.

This clone was seen only once. The chain carries TRBV5-1 and TRBJ1-1, with TRBD1 identical over 8 bases. In germline, CDR1 is SGHRS, CDR2 YFSETQ. This CDR3 has 13 residues. V was pared by 1 base and J by 8 bases, with 4 bases of the junction left unmatched. CDR3 loop: CASSLTGGVEAFF. DNA for the CDR3: TGCGCCAGCAGCTTGACAGGGGGAGTCGAAGCTTTCTTT.

The chain links TRBV6-6 to TRBJ2-3; no clear D gene. V was pared by 6 bases and J by 6 bases, with 16 bases between. The V gene's germline CDR1 is MNHNY and CDR2 SVGAGI (reference sequence). The CDR3 contains 14 residues. As DNA, the CDR3 is TGTGCCAGCAGGGAGACCACCTTGAGGGATACGCAGTATTTT. Its translation is CASRETTLRDTQYF.

The rearrangement uses TRBV12-3 or TRBV12-4 and TRBJ2-2; a possible D gene is TRBD2 (5 bases). This CDR3 spans 13 amino acids. With 6 bases removed from V and 7 bases from J, the gap between germline ends came to 12 bases. The CDR3 nucleotides are TGTGCCAGCAGCCAGCGGATCGACGGGGAGCTGTTTTTT. It specifies CASSQRIDGELFF.

This clone has only one observation. V is TRBV7-2 and J is TRBJ1-6; no reliable D call. The germline V and J ends were trimmed by 6 bases and 3 bases, with 9 bases remaining between them. Looked up from germline, CDR1 is SGHTA and CDR2 is FQGNSA. CDR3 length: 14 residues. The CDR3 DNA reads as TGTGCCAGCAGTCCACGCGGCTATAATTCACCCCTCCACTTT. Its protein is CASSPRGYNSPLHF.

This chain connects TRBV19 to TRBJ2-3; TRBD1 might be the D (6 bases). CDR3 length equals 14 residues. The ends were cut back, 5 bases at V and 1 base at J, with 10 bases in the middle. CDR1 LNHDA and CDR2 SQIVND come from the germline V gene (reference sequence). This CDR3 is CASSRSGGTDTQYF. In DNA, the CDR3 is TGTGCCAGTAGTCGATCAGGGGGCACAGATACGCAGTATTTT. Supplemented by reference TRBV19 and TRBJ2-3, the full variable domain reads DGGITQSPKYLFRKEGQNVTLSCEQNLNHDAMYWYRQDPGQGLRLIYYSQIVNDFQKGDIAEGYSVSREKKESFPLTVTSAQKNPTAFYLCASSRSGGTDTQYFGPGTRLTVL.

The V call is TRBV18, the J call TRBJ1-4; D call uncertain. Trimming cost V 3 bases and J 7 bases, with 12 bases left between them. Germline CDR1 and CDR2: KGHSH and LQKENI. This CDR3 has 14 residues. In DNA, the CDR3 is TGTGCCAGCTCACCCGACACCTATAGTGAAAAACTGTTTTTT. This codes for CASSPDTYSEKLFF.